These 3 T cell receptor beta chains were sequenced from one sample in a study of Tregs in tolerant kidney transplant recipients. Libraries were prepared by immunoSEQ multiplex PCR; TCRdb keeps only in-frame clonotypes and omits some of them. This sample carries about 48,000 clones, with about 0.82% going to the ten biggest clones. The sample in question was CD4+ T cells from blood, obtained before the transplant. The source is a human donor who received a combined kidney and bone marrow transplant.

Worth noting for this clone: The read finishes 3 residues shy of the CDR3 end, and the germline J gene is used to complete it. The genes are TRBV19 and TRBJ1-6; D is undetermined. Germline lookup yields CDR1 LNHDA and CDR2 SQIVND (reference sequence). The CDR3 extends over 16 amino acids. V gave up 4 bases and J gave up 0 bases, with 10 bases separating them. The CDR3 protein is CASSTEGFSYNSPLHF. The covered CDR3 bases are TGTGCCAGTAGTACAGAAGGGTTCTCCTATAATTCACCC.

As regards this clone: Read sequence stops 3 residues before the CDR3 end, and the germline J gene provides the missing end. J is TRBJ2-1 and V is TRBV5-6; TRBD2 matches at 11 bases. Trimming cost V 4 bases and J 6 bases; bases outside gene matches: 6. Per germline, CDR1 SGHDT and CDR2 YYEEEE. The CDR3 runs 15 residues. The CDR3: CASSPGLAGGNEQFF. Incomplete CDR3 DNA: TGTGCCAGCAGCCCCGGGCTAGCGGGAGGCAATGAG.

As for this clone: The CDR3 is cut off 3 residues early in the read; its end comes from the germline J gene. The chain employs TRBV5-1 and TRBJ2-3; D is possibly TRBD1 (6 bases). V was shortened by 4 bases and J by 0 bases, with 12 bases between the two germline ends. CDR1 SGHRS and CDR2 YFSETQ come from the germline V gene. The CDR3 covers 15 residues. The CDR3 protein is CASSPGAASTDTQYF. The sequenced part of the CDR3 DNA is TGCGCCAGCAGCCCAGGGGCGGCTAGCACAGATACG.